There are a few counts of the clone carrying this T cell receptor beta chain. What it recognizes is unknown. The time point was: persistent/refractory GD, antithyroid drugs over 5 years with positive TRAb. PBMC RNA served as the TCR library source. Library construction for TCR beta used iRepertoire HTBI primers and Arm-PCR of CDR3 regions. TCRdb recomputed calls from the multiplex PCR reads with MiXCR, one row per CDR3 protein. The sample contains 310,000 or so distinct CDR3 sequences, around a fifth of which appear only once. The data were obtained in a study of regulatory T cells in long-lasting Graves disease. Study conclusions and caveats: Peripheral blood was the sole material, not thyroid tissue.

The origin of this receptor is a female donor with Graves disease. The starting material was peripheral blood mononuclear cells (PBMCs), obtained when the disease was refractory, from a patient treated with antithyroid drugs.

In nucleotides, the CDR3 is TGTGCCAGCAGCGGAGTGAAGGGCCTGGACACTGAAGCTTTCTTT. Its translation: CASSGVKGLDTEAFF. The V and J genes are TRBV7-6 and TRBJ1-1; the D is unclear. Trimming stripped 5 bases from V and 3 bases from J, with 16 bases between. The germline gives CDR1 SGHVS, CDR2 FNYEAQ. This CDR3 spans 15 amino acids. Supplemented by reference TRBV7-6 and TRBJ1-1, the full variable domain reads GAGVSQSPRYKVTKRGQDVALRCDPISGHVSLYWYRQALGQGPEFLTYFNYEAQQDKSGLPNDRFSAERPEGSISTLTIQRTEQRDSAMYRCASSGVKGLDTEAFFGQGTRLTVV.